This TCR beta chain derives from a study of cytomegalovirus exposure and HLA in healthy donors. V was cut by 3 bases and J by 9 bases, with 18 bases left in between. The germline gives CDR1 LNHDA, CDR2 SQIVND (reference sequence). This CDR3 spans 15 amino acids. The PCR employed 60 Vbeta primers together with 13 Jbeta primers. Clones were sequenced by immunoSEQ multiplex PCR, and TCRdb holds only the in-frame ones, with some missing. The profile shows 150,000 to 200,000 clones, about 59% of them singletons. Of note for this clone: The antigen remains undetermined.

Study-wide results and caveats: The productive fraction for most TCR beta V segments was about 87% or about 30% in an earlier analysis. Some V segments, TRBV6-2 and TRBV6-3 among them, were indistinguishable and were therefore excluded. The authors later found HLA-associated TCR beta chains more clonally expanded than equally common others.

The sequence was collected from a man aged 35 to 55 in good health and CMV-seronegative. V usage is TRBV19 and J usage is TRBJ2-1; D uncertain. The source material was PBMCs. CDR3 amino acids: CASSITTLALGEQFF. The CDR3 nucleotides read TGTGCCAGTAGTATCACTACGTTGGCTCTCGGTGAGCAGTTCTTC.